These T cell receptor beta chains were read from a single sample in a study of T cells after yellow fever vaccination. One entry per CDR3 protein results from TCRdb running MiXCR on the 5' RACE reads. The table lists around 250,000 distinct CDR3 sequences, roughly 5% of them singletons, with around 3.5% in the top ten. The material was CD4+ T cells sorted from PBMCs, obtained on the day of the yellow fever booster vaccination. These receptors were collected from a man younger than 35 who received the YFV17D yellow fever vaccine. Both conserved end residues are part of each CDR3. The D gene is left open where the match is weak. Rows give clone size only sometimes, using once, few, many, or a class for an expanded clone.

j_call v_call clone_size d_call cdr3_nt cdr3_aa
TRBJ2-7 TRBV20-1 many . TGCAGTGCTAGAGCTGACAGTAACTACGAGCAGTACTTC CSARADSNYEQYF
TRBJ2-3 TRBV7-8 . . TGTGCCAGCAGCTTGGGGACACCCACAGATACGCAGTATTTT CASSLGTPTDTQYF
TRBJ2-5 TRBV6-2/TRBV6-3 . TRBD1 TGTGCCAGCAGGACAGGGACAGAGACCCAGTACTTC CASRTGTETQYF
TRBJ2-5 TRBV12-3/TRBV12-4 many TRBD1 TGTGCCAGCAGTTTACGAACAGGGGGCGGGAAGACCCAGTACTTC CASSLRTGGGKTQYF
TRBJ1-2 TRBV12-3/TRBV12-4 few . TGTGCCGCGAATCCGATCAATGGGGGGCAGATCACCTTC CAANPINGGQITF
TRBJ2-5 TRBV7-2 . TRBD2 TGTGCCAGCAGCTCCGGGGGGGCCAGGTACCAAGAGACCCAGTACTTC CASSSGGARYQETQYF
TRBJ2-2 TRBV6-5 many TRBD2 TGTGCCAGCAGTTATTCGATGGGGGGGGAGGTGACCGGGGAGCTGTTTTTT CASSYSMGGEVTGELFF
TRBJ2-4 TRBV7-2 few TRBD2 TGTGCCAGCAGACGAGCGGGAGCGGAACAAAACATTCAGTACTTC CASRRAGAEQNIQYF
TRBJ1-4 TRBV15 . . TGTGCCACCAGCAGAGATCGGGCAGAGAATGAAAAACTGTTTTTT CATSRDRAENEKLFF
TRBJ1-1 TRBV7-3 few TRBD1 TGTGCCAGCAGCTCTCCGGGACAGGGGTACACTGAAGCTTTCTTT CASSSPGQGYTEAFF